The next 11 T cell receptor beta chains were all read from a single sample in a study of spatial heterogeneity in lung cancer. TCRdb called the 5' RACE reads again in MiXCR, with one record for every CDR3 protein. The sample lists some 100,000 distinct CDR3 sequences, around 8.6% occurring once. The sample's time point: sample taken at primary tumor resection. The sequenced material consisted of unsorted whole RNA from tumor, nontumor lung or frozen PBMC. The sequencing here drew on PBMCs, taken at surgery. Receptors were obtained from a male donor with early-stage non-small cell lung cancer.

As to this clonotype: One junction end disagrees with the germline gene, perhaps due to a read error. The genes are TRBV7-9 and TRBJ1-5; D is unclear. Germline V CDR1 and CDR2: SEHNR, FQNEAQ (reference sequence). CDR3 length equals 12 residues. The CDR3: CASSLGSQPRHF. The DNA for the CDR3 is TGTGCCAGCAGCTTAGGGAGTCAGCCCCGGCATTTT.

This clonotype was observed a single time. V usage is TRBV5-4 and J usage is TRBJ2-1; no definite D call. The CDR3 length is 15 residues. The V end lost 2 bases, the J end lost 5 bases, and 14 bases lay between the germline ends. Germline-derived CDR1 and CDR2 are SGHNT and YYREEE (reference sequence). CDR3 in DNA: TGTGCCAGCAGCTTACCTGGCTACAAAAACAATGAGCAGTTCTTC. This encodes CASSLPGYKNNEQFF.

This clonotype was detected a few times. This chain uses TRBV6-2 or TRBV6-3 with TRBJ2-1; 7 nucleotides line up with TRBD2. After removal of 5 bases from V and 5 bases from J, the junction contained 9 bases not matched to a gene. The germline V gene has CDR1 MNHEY and CDR2 SVGEGT. CDR3 length: 15 residues. CDR3 in amino acids: CASSPRLAVHNEQFF. The CDR3 region has the DNA TGTGCCAGCAGTCCCCGGCTAGCGGTCCACAATGAGCAGTTCTTC.

This clonotype was seen repeatedly, ten times or more. The CDR3, as DNA: TGTGCCAGCTTCGCGGGGACTAGCATCTACGAGCAGTACTTC. Protein: CASFAGTSIYEQYF. This sequence joins TRBV28 and TRBJ2-7, with 9 nucleotides matching TRBD2. The CDR3 is made up of 14 amino acids. The V and J ends lost 8 bases and 3 bases, in that order; junction bases with no gene match: 8. CDR1 is MDHEN, CDR2 SYDVKM, per germline.

This clonotype occurred a few times. The chain uses TRBV7-6 and TRBJ2-5; no firm D call. Germline loops: CDR1 SGHVS, CDR2 FNYEAQ. The V end lost 5 bases, the J end lost 3 bases, and 10 bases lay between the germline ends. The CDR3 extends over 13 amino acids. The CDR3 region has the DNA TGTGCCAGCAGCGGGAATATTGAAGAGACCCAGTACTTC. Protein: CASSGNIEETQYF.

This clonotype was picked up a small number of times. The V call is TRBV23-1, the J call TRBJ2-3; TRBD1 agrees at 9 bases. TRBV23-1 carries the ORF label, with uncertain function. Trimming at V came to 2 bases and at J to 0 bases, leaving 12 bases not matched to a gene. This CDR3 region has 19 residues. The CDR3, as DNA: TGCGCCAGCAGTCAACAAGATGAACAACAGGGGGCTAGCACAGATACGCAGTATTTT. It specifies CASSQQDEQQGASTDTQYF.

This clonotype was seen many times. The rearrangement uses TRBV10-3 and TRBJ2-3; no definite D call. This CDR3 is built from 13 residues. The germline V and J ends were trimmed by 4 bases and 2 bases, with 7 bases remaining between them. CDR1 and CDR2 (germline): ENHRY, SYGVKD. The CDR3 loop reads CAISGTTTDTQYF. The CDR3 nucleotides are TGTGCCATCAGTGGGACCACCACAGATACGCAGTATTTT.

The chain employs TRBV28 and TRBJ2-2; the match to TRBD1 covers 7 bases. Germline lookup yields CDR1 MDHEN and CDR2 SYDVKM. This CDR3 has 18 residues. J lost 0 bases, V lost 1 base, and 8 bases had no gene match. For the CDR3, the DNA is TGTGCCAGCAGTTTATTAATTGGGACAGACTCGAACACCGGGGAGCTGTTTTTT. This translates into CASSLLIGTDSNTGELFF.

The CDR3 DNA follows: TGCAGTGCCCCCGAGCCCCCGGGACTACTCACAGATACGCAGTATTTT. The encoded protein is CSAPEPPGLLTDTQYF. The J gene is TRBJ2-3, the V gene TRBV20-1; 7 bases fit TRBD2. Per the germline V gene, CDR1 is DFQATT and CDR2 is SNEGSKA (reference sequence). The CDR3 has 16 amino acids. V was clipped by 6 bases and J by 2 bases; unmatched bases: 14.

This clonotype was seen a handful of times. The V call is TRBV21-1, the J call TRBJ1-1. TRBV21-1 is shown as a pseudogene. The CDR3 has 14 residues. The CDR3 is CASSKEKGSTEAFF. The CDR3 region has the DNA TGTGCCAGCAGCAAAGAGAAAGGGAGCACTGAAGCTTTCTTT.

This clonotype was seen repeatedly, ten times or more. J is TRBJ1-1 and V is TRBV29-1; TRBD1 matches 9 bases. Germline CDR1 is SQVTM and CDR2 is ANQGSEA. The CDR3 runs to 14 residues. Unmatched junction bases numbered 11, after V lost 7 bases and J lost 5 bases. CDR3: CSALRDREGTEAFF. The CDR3 DNA reads as TGCAGCGCCCTCCGGGACAGGGAGGGGACTGAAGCTTTCTTT.